These T cell receptor beta chains were read from a single sample in a study of blood T cell repertoires in COVID-19. TCRdb's copy holds only in-frame clones and misses some; the assay was immunoSEQ multiplex PCR. Seen here are about 280,000 clones, roughly 80% observed once, and the top ten hold more than 4%. The sequenced material came from PBMCs or T cells enriched from blood (not recorded which). These receptors originate from a man aged 35 to 55 who had been exposed to COVID-19. Each CDR3 is given with its conserved first and last residue. D genes are given only for firm matches. Expanded clones get a size class; other rows say once, few or many, or leave the size out.

TRBJ1-4	NA	TRBD1	TRBV7-9	TGTGCCAGCAGCTTCAGTCACAGGGGTGAAAAACTGTTTTTT	CASSFSHRGEKLFF
TRBJ2-5	once	TRBD2	TRBV24-1	TGTGCCATCAGGCCTAGCGGGAGGTTCCAAGAGACCCAGTACTTC	CAIRPSGRFQETQYF
TRBJ2-1	NA	NA	TRBV4-1	TGCGCCAGCAGCCAAGATGCGCTAACGGAGCAGTTCTTC	CASSQDALTEQFF
TRBJ2-1	NA	TRBD2	TRBV5-1	TGCGCCAGCCGGGGGGAAAATGAGCAGTTCTTC	CASRGENEQFF
TRBJ2-1	NA	NA	TRBV3-1/TRBV3-2	TGTGCCAGCAGCCAAGGTCTAGGAGCCTACAATGAGCAGTTCTTC	CASSQGLGAYNEQFF
TRBJ1-2	NA	TRBD1	TRBV30	TGTGCCTGGAGTGGACAGGGCCTCTATGGCTACACCTTC	CAWSGQGLYGYTF
TRBJ2-1	NA	NA	TRBV18	TGTGCCAGCTCACCGGTTAGGGGGTCCTACAATGAGCAGTTCTTC	CASSPVRGSYNEQFF
TRBJ1-5	NA	TRBD1	TRBV19	TGTGCCACCAACGAGGGACAGGGGGATGCCCAGCATTTT	CATNEGQGDAQHF
TRBJ2-1	NA	TRBD1	TRBV5-4	TGTGCCAGCAGCGCCCGGACAGGGCGTGAGCAGTTCTTC	CASSARTGREQFF
TRBJ1-4	NA	NA	TRBV6-6	TGTGCCAGCAGTTATCGGGGAGGTAATGAAAAACTGTTTTTT	CASSYRGGNEKLFF
TRBJ2-7	NA	TRBD1	TRBV29-1	TGCAGCGTTGCACAGGGGGTGTACGAGCAGTACTTC	CSVAQGVYEQYF
TRBJ1-1	NA	NA	TRBV19	TGTGCCAGTAGTACTGCGGGGGGAGAAGCTTTCTTT	CASSTAGGEAFF
TRBJ2-5	NA	NA	TRBV5-1	TGCGCCAGCAGCCTAACACAGCCTCCCCAGACCCAGTACTTC	CASSLTQPPQTQYF
TRBJ2-2	NA	NA	TRBV9	TGTGCCAGCAGTGACTACAACACCGGGGAGCTGTTTTTT	CASSDYNTGELFF
TRBJ1-5	NA	NA	TRBV18	TGTGCCAGCTCACAAGGGGGCAATCAGCCCCAGCATTTT	CASSQGGNQPQHF
TRBJ2-1	once	TRBD2	TRBV10-2	TGCGCCAGCAGTGTAAGCGGGAGTCGGTATGAGCAGTTCTTC	CASSVSGSRYEQFF
TRBJ2-5	NA	TRBD1	TRBV27	TGTGCCAGCAGTTTGTACGGGACAGGGAGTGAGACCCAGTACTTC	CASSLYGTGSETQYF
TRBJ2-3	NA	NA	TRBV19	TGTGCCAGTAGTATACGAGGGTCCAGCACAGATACGCAGTATTTT	CASSIRGSSTDTQYF
TRBJ1-6	few	NA	TRBV27	TGTGCCAGCACTAGGGCCAGGGGTTCACCCCTCCACTTT	CASTRARGSPLHF
TRBJ2-6	few	NA	TRBV29-1	TGCAGCGTTGGGGAACAGGCTGGGGCCAACGTCCTGACTTTC	CSVGEQAGANVLTF
TRBJ1-6	NA	TRBD1	TRBV28	TGTGCCAGCAGTTTCGGACAGGGGCACTCACCCCTCCACTTT	CASSFGQGHSPLHF
TRBJ1-4	NA	NA	TRBV30	TGTGCCTGGAGTAGACAGTTTAATGAAAAACTGTTTTTT	CAWSRQFNEKLFF
TRBJ1-4	NA	NA	TRBV21-1	TGTGCCATCTTCACCGGGACAGGAAAGGGGAAACTGTTTTTT	CAIFTGTGKGKLFF
TRBJ2-4	NA	TRBD2	TRBV7-9	TGTGCCAGCAGCGGCGGACTAGCGGGAAGTAATCTAGCCAAAAACATTCAGTACTTC	CASSGGLAGSNLAKNIQYF
TRBJ1-4	NA	TRBD1	TRBV9	TGTGCCAGCAGCGCGACAGGGGGCCGTGAAAAACTGTTTTTT	CASSATGGREKLFF
TRBJ2-7	NA	NA	TRBV21-1	TGTGCCAGCAGCACCGGGACTAGCGGGAGGGTAACCTACGAGCAGTACTTC	CASSTGTSGRVTYEQYF
TRBJ1-1	NA	TRBD1	TRBV3-1/TRBV3-2	TGTGCCAGCAGCCAAGTAGGACAGGATGCTAGAAGAGCTTTCTTT	CASSQVGQDARRAFF